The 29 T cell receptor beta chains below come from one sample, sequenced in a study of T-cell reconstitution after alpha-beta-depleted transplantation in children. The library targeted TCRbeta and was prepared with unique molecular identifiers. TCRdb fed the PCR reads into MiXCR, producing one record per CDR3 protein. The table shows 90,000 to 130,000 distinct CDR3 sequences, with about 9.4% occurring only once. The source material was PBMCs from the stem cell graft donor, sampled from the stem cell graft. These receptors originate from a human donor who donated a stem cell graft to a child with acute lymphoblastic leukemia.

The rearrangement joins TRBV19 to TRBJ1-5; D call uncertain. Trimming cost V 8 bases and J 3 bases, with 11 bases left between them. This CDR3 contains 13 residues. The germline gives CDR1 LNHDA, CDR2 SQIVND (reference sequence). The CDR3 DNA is TGTGCCAGTTCAGACTCCCACAATCAGCCCCAGCATTTT. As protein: CASSDSHNQPQHF. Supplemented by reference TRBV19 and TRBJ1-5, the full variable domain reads DGGITQSPKYLFRKEGQNVTLSCEQNLNHDAMYWYRQDPGQGLRLIYYSQIVNDFQKGDIAEGYSVSREKKESFPLTVTSAQKNPTAFYLCASSDSHNQPQHFGDGTRLSIL.

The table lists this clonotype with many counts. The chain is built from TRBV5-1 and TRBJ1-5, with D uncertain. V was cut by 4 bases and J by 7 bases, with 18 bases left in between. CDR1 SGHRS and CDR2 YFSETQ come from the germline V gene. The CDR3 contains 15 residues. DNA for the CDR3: TGCGCCAGCAGCGCGGACGGACGGACGGGGCAGCCCCAGCATTTT. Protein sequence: CASSADGRTGQPQHF. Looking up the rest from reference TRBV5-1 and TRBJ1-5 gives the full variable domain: KAGVTQTPRYLIKTRGQQVTLSCSPISGHRSVSWYQQTPGQGLQFLFEYFSETQRNKGNFPGRFSGRQFSNSRSEMNVSTLELGDSALYLCASSADGRTGQPQHFGDGTRLSIL.

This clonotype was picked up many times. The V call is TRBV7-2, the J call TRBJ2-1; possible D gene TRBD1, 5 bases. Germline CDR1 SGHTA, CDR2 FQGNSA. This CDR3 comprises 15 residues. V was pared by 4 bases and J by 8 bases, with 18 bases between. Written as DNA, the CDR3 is TGTGCCAGCAGCTCGACCCGGGCCCTAGGGGATGAGCAGTTCTTC. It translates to CASSSTRALGDEQFF.

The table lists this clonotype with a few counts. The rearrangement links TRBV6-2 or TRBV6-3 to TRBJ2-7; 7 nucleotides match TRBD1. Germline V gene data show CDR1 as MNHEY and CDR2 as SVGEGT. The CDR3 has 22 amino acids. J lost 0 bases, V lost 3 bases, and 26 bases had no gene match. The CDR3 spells CASSYLFDRDSRTAEASYEQYF. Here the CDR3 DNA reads TGTGCCAGCAGTTATCTCTTCGACCGGGACAGCCGCACCGCCGAGGCCTCCTACGAGCAGTACTTC.

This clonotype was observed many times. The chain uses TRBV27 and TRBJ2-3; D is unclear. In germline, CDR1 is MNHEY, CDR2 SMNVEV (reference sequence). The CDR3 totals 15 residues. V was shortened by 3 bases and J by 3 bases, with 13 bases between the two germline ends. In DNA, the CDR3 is TGTGCCAGCAGTTTTTCCGGGTTTGGGACAGATACGCAGTATTTT. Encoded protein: CASSFSGFGTDTQYF.

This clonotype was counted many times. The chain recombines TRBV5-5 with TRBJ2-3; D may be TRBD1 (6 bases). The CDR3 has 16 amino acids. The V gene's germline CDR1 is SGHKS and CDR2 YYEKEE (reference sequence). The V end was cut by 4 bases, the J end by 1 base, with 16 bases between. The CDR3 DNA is TGTGCCAGCAGCGAAAACAGGGTCCGAGGCACAGATACGCAGTATTTT. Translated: CASSENRVRGTDTQYF.

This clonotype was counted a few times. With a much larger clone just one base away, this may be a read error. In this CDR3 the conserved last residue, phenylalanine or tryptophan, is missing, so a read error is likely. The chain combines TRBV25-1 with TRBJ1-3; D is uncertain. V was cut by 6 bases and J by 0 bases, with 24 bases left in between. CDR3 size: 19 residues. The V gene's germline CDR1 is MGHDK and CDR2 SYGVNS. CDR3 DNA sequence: TGTGCCAGCAGAGAAACCCCCCGGGCGGAATCCCTCTCTGGAAACACCATATATCTT. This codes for CASRETPRAESLSGNTIYL.

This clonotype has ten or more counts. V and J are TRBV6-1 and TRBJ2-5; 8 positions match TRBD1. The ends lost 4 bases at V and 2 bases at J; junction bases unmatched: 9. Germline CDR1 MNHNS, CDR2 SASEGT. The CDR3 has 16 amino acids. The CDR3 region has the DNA TGTGCCAGCAGTGGACTGGGGACAGGAAGACAAGAGACCCAGTACTTC. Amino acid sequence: CASSGLGTGRQETQYF.

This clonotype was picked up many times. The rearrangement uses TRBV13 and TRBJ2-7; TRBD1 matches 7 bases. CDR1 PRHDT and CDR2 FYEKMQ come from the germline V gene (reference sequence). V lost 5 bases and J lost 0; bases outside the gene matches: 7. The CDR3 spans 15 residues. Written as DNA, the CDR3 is TGTGCCAGCAGCCCCCGACAGGGCATCTCCTACGAGCAGTACTTC. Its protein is CASSPRQGISYEQYF.

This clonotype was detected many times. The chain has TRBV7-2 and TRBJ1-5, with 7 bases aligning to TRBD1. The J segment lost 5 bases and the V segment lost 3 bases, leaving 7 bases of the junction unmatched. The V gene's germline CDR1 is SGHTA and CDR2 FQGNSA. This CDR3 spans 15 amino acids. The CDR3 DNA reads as TGTGCCAGCAGCTTTGTAGGGCAGGGGGATCAGCCCCAGCATTTT. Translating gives CASSFVGQGDQPQHF.

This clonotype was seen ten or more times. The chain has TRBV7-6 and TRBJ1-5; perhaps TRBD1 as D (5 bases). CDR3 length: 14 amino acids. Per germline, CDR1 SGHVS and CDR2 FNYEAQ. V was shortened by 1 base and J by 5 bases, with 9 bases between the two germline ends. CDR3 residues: CASSLELGDQPQHF. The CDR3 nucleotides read TGTGCCAGCAGCTTAGAGCTAGGGGATCAGCCCCAGCATTTT.

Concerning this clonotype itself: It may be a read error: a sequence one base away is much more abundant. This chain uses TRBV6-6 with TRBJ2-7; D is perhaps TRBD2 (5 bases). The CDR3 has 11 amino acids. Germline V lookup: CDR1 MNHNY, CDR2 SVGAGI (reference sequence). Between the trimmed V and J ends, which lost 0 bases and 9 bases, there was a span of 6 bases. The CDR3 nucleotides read TGTGCCAGCAGTTACTCCGAGGGGCAGTACTTC. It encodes CASSYSEGQYF.

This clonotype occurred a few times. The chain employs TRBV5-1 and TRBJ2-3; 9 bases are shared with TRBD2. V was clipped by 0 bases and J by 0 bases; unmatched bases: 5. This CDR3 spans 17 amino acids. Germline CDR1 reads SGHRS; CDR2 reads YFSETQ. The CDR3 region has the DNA TGCGCCAGCAGCTTGGATTTAGCGGGGGTTAGCACAGATACGCAGTATTTT. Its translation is CASSLDLAGVSTDTQYF.

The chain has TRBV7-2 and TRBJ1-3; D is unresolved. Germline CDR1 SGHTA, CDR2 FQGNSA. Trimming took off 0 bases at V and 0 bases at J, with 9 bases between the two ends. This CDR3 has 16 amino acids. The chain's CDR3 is CASSLALSRSGNTIYF. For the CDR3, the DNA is TGTGCCAGCAGCTTAGCACTCAGTCGCTCTGGAAACACCATATATTTT.

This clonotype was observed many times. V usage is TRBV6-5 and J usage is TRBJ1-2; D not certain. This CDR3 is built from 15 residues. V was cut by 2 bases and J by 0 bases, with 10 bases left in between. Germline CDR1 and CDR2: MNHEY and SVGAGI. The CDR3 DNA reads TGTGCCAGCAGTTACAACGGGCCCTCTAACTATGGCTACACCTTC. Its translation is CASSYNGPSNYGYTF.

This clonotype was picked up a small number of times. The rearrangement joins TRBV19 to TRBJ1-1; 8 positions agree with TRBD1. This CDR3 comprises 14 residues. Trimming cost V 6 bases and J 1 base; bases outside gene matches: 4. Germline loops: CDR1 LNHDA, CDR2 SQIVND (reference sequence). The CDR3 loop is CASSTGGANTEAFF. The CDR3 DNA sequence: TGTGCCAGTAGCACAGGGGGAGCGAACACTGAAGCTTTCTTT.

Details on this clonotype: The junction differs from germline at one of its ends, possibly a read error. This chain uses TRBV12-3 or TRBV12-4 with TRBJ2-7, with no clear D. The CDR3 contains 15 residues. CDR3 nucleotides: TGTGCCAGCAGTTTCGAGCACGGTGCGGAGTACGAGCAGTACTTT. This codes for CASSFEHGAEYEQYF.

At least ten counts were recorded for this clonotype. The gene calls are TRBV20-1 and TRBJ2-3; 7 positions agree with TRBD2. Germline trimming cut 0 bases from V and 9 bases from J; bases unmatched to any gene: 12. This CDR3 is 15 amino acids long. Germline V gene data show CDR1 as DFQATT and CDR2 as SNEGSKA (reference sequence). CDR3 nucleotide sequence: TGCAGTGCTAGAGATCTGCGGGAGAGCTGGGGAACGCAGTATTTT. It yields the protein CSARDLRESWGTQYF.

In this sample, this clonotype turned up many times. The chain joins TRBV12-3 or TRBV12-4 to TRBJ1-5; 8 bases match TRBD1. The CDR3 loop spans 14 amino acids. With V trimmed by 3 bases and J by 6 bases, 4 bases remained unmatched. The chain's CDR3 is CASSFQQGGQPQHF. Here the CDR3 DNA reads TGTGCCAGCAGTTTTCAACAGGGGGGTCAGCCCCAGCATTTT.

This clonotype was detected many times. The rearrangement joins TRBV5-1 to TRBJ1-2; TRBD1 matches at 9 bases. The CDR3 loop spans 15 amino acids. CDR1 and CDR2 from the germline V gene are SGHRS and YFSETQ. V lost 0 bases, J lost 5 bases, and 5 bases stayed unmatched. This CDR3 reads CASSLVQGQGYGYTF. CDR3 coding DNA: TGCGCCAGCAGCTTGGTCCAAGGACAGGGGTATGGCTACACCTTC.

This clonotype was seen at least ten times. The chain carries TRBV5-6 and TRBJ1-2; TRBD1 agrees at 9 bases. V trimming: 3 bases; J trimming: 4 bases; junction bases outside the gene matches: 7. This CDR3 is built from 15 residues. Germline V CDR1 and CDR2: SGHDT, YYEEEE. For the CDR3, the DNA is TGTGCCAGCAGCTCTACAGGGGGCAGGATCTATGGCTACACCTTC. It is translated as CASSSTGGRIYGYTF.

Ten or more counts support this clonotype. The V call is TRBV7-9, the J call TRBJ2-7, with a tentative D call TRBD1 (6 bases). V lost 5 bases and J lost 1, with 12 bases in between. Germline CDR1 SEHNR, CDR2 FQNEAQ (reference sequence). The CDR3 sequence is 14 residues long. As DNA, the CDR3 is TGTGCCAGCAGCAACCGGGACATGTCCTACGAGCAGTACTTC. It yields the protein CASSNRDMSYEQYF. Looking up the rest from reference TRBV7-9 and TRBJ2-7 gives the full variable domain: DTGVSQNPRHKITKRGQNVTFRCDPISEHNRLYWYRQTLGQGPEFLTYFQNEAQLEKSRLLSDRFSAERPKGSFSTLEIQRTEQGDSAMYLCASSNRDMSYEQYFGPGTRLTVT.

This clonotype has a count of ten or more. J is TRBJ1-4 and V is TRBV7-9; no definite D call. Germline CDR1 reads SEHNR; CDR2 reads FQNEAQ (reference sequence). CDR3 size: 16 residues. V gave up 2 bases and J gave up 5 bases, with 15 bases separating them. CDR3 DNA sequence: TGTGCCAGCAGCTTAACTTCCGGCGCCCGAAATGAAAAACTGTTTTTT. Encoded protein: CASSLTSGARNEKLFF.

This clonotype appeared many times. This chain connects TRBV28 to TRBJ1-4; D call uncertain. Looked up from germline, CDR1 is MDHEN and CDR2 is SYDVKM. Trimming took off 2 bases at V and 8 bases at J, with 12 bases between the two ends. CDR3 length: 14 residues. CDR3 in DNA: TGTGCCAGCAGTTTAGTACCGGTACTCGAAAAACTGTTTTTT. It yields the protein CASSLVPVLEKLFF.

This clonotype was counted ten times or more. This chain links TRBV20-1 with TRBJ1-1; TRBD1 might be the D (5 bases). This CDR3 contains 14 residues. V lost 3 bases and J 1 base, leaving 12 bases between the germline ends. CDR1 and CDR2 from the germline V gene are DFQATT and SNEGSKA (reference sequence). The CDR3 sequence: CSARVFGTNTEAFF. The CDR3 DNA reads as TGCAGTGCTAGGGTCTTCGGGACGAACACTGAAGCTTTCTTT.

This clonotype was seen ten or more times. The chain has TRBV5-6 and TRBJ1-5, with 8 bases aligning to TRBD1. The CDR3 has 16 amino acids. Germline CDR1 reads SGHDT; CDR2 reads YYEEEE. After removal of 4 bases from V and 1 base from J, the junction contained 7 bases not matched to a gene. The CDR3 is CASSIGQGSSNQPQHF. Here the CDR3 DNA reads TGTGCCAGCAGCATAGGACAGGGATCCAGCAATCAGCCCCAGCATTTT.

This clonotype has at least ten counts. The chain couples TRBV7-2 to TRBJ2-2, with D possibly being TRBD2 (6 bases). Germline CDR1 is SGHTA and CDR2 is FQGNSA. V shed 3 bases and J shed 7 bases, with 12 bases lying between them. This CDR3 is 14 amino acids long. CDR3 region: CASSLGLLGGELFF. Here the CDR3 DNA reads TGTGCCAGCAGCTTGGGACTCCTGGGCGGGGAGCTGTTTTTT.

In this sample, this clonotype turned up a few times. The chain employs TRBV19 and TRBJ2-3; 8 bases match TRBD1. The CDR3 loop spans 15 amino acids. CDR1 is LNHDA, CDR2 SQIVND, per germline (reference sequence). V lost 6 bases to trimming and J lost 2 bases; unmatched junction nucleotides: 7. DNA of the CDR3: TGTGCCAGTAGAACCGGGACAGGATCCACAGATACGCAGTATTTT. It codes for CASRTGTGSTDTQYF.

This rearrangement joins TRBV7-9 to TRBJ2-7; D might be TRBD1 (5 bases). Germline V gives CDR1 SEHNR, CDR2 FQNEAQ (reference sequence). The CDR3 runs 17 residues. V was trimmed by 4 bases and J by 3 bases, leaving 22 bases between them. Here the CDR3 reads CASSSKLDSPRHYEQYF. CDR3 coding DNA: TGTGCCAGCAGCTCTAAGCTCGACAGCCCAAGGCACTACGAGCAGTACTTC.